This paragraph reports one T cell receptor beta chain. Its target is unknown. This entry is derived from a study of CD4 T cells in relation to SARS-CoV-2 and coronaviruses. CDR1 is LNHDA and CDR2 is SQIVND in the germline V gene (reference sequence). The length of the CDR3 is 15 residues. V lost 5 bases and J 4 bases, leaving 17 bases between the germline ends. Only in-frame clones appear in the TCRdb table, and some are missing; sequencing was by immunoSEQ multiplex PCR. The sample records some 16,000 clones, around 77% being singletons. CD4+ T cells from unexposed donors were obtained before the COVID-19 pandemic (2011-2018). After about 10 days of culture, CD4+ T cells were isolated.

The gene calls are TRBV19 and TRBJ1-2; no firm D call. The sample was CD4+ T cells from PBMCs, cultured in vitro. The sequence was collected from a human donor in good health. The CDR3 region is CASSWSAGFLYGYTF. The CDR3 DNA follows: TGTGCCAGTAGTTGGTCGGCAGGCTTTCTCTATGGCTACACCTTC.